These 28 T cell receptor beta chains were sequenced from one sample in a study of blood T cells in healthy people across ages (dated by TCRdb to the mid-2010s). Receptors were amplified or captured by 5' RACE. The instrument given in TCRdb is Illumina HiSeq 2500. A second about 7 to 11 cycle PCR used a sample-barcoded 5' primer and a J-beta primer mix. The public reads were reprocessed in TCRdb via fastp at Q25 and MiXCR, keeping in-frame beta chains. Rows are combined by CDR3 protein, so each entry shows the most common genes and DNA. For this sample there are 1.5 million to 2 million distinct CDR3 sequences; less than 50% appear just once. The top ten hold 2.1% of the sample. Material: blood. These receptors originate from a woman aged 40 to 50 in good health.

This clonotype appeared a few times. The rearrangement uses TRBV20-1 and TRBJ2-5; D unresolved. CDR1 DFQATT and CDR2 SNEGSKA come from the germline V gene (reference sequence). The CDR3 is 12 amino acids. The V end was cut by 4 bases, the J end by 4 bases, with 10 bases between. CDR3 in DNA: TGCAGTGCTACCTACAGCCGAGAGACCCAGTACTTC. This encodes CSATYSRETQYF.

In DNA, the CDR3 is TGTGCCAGCAGCGGGCCCGGACTAGCGGGGGTGACAGATACGCAGTATTTT. As protein: CASSGPGLAGVTDTQYF. The V gene is TRBV9, the J gene TRBJ2-3; the match to TRBD2 covers 13 bases. The ends lost 3 bases at V and 3 bases at J; junction bases unmatched: 7. The CDR3 spans 17 residues. Per germline, CDR1 SGDLS and CDR2 YYNGEE.

This sequence joins TRBV7-9 and TRBJ2-5, with TRBD1 identical over 9 bases. V lost 3 bases to trimming and J lost 6 bases; unmatched junction nucleotides: 5. This CDR3 region has 14 residues. Germline V lookup: CDR1 SEHNR, CDR2 FQNEAQ (reference sequence). The CDR3 DNA reads as TGTGCCAGCAGCTTCACAGGGGGCAAGAAGACCCAGTACTTC. Translated, it gives CASSFTGGKKTQYF.

The chain employs TRBV6-2 or TRBV6-3 and TRBJ1-2; D might be TRBD1 (5 bases). The ends were cut back, 3 bases at V and 3 bases at J, with 11 bases in the middle. This CDR3 is 14 amino acids long. Germline V gene data show CDR1 as MNHEY and CDR2 as SVGEGT. Here the CDR3 reads CASSYGGAHYGYTF. For the CDR3, the DNA is TGTGCCAGCAGTTATGGAGGGGCCCACTATGGCTACACCTTC.

To note about this clonotype: The junction departs from the called germline gene at one end, perhaps through a read error. The chain carries TRBV7-9 and TRBJ2-5; the match to TRBD1 covers 10 bases. CDR1 and CDR2 from the germline V gene are SEHNR and FQNEAQ (reference sequence). CDR3 length: 14 residues. The CDR3 spells CTSSEGQGEETQYF. The CDR3 coding sequence is TGTACCAGCAGCGAAGGACAGGGGGAAGAGACCCAGTACTTC.

This clonotype was counted between two and nine times. With a much larger clone just one base away, this may be a read error. This chain uses TRBV9 with TRBJ2-4; D is unresolved. The J call may not be correct, given that the DNA end is closer to TRBJ2-7. Germline CDR1 is SGDLS and CDR2 is YYNGEE. This CDR3 has 15 amino acids. As DNA, the CDR3 is TGTGCCAGCAGCGGAGCAGGAGTGTTAGGCTACGAGCAGTACTTC. Encoded protein: CASSGAGVLGYEQYF.

The chain couples TRBV7-2 to TRBJ2-1; 11 bases align to TRBD2. CDR3 length: 19 amino acids. Germline V gene data show CDR1 as SGHTA and CDR2 as FQGNSA. Germline trimming cut 4 bases from V and 0 bases from J; bases unmatched to any gene: 11. This chain's CDR3 is CASSSVGSSGGSSYNEQFF. In DNA form, the CDR3 reads TGTGCCAGCAGCTCAGTGGGGTCTAGCGGGGGGAGCTCCTACAATGAGCAGTTCTTC.

In its sample, this clonotype was seen a few times. The J gene is TRBJ2-4, the V gene TRBV7-2; D might be TRBD1 or TRBD2, each matching 6 bases. Between the trimmed V and J ends, which lost 1 base and 3 bases, there was a span of 10 bases. Germline V lookup: CDR1 SGHTA, CDR2 FQGNSA. The CDR3 totals 15 residues. CDR3 amino acids: CASSLGGASKNIQYF. The CDR3 bases are TGTGCCAGCAGCTTAGGGGGGGCCAGCAAAAACATTCAGTACTTC.

This clonotype occurred a few times. The chain couples TRBV29-1 to TRBJ2-3, with 13 bases matching TRBD2. CDR1 is SQVTM and CDR2 is ANQGSEA in the germline V gene. The V and J ends lost 5 bases and 0 bases, in that order; junction bases with no gene match: 5. The CDR3 loop spans 16 amino acids. The CDR3 DNA sequence: TGCAGCGTTCGTGGGACTAGCGGGGATAGCACAGATACGCAGTATTTT. It is translated as CSVRGTSGDSTDTQYF.

This clonotype appeared a single time. V gene TRBV7-3 combines with J gene TRBJ2-1; 10 bases align to TRBD2. CDR1 and CDR2 from the germline V gene are SGHTA and FQGTGA. CDR3 length: 18 amino acids. V gave up 1 base and J gave up 6 bases; unmatched junction bases: 12. CDR3 coding DNA: TGTGCCAGCAGCTTAATAGCCCTCACTAGCGGGGTACGCAATGAGCAGTTCTTC. Its translation is CASSLIALTSGVRNEQFF.

This clonotype was observed a few times. The genes are TRBV20-1 and TRBJ2-5; D remains unclear. Germline loops: CDR1 DFQATT, CDR2 SNEGSKA (reference sequence). The V end was cut by 6 bases, the J end by 2 bases, with 10 bases between. This CDR3 contains 12 residues. CDR3 in DNA: TGCAGTGCGGCCGGTGGACAAGAGACCCAGTACTTC. Its protein is CSAAGGQETQYF.

The chain is built from TRBV15 and TRBJ2-5; D gene unclear. Trimming shortened V by 5 bases and J by 3 bases, and 7 bases separated the two germline ends. There are 12 residues in the CDR3. Germline CDR1 LNHNV, CDR2 YYDKDF (reference sequence). The CDR3 here is CATSGRKETQYF. The CDR3 DNA reads TGTGCCACCAGCGGACGGAAAGAGACCCAGTACTTC.

The chain links TRBV6-5 to TRBJ1-2, with D possibly being TRBD1 (5 bases). The germline V gene encodes CDR1 MNHEY and CDR2 SVGAGI. V was shortened by 7 bases and J by 2 bases, with 11 bases between the two germline ends. This CDR3 contains 13 residues. The CDR3 loop reads CASTAWGNYGYTF. The CDR3 bases are TGTGCCAGCACCGCGTGGGGGAACTATGGCTACACCTTC.

The chain's CDR3 is CSARASGGDSWTSSYEQYF. CDR3 nucleotide sequence: TGCAGTGCTAGGGCAAGCGGGGGGGACAGTTGGACTAGCTCCTACGAGCAGTACTTC. The genes are TRBV20-1 and TRBJ2-7; TRBD2 agrees at 10 bases. In germline, CDR1 is DFQATT, CDR2 SNEGSKA (reference sequence). The CDR3 spans 19 residues. V gave up 3 bases and J gave up 0 bases; unmatched junction bases: 17.

The chain is built from TRBV4-2 and TRBJ2-3; TRBD2 agrees at 7 bases. Germline V gene lookup returns CDR1 LGHNA and CDR2 YNFKEQ. J was trimmed by 1 base and V by 10 bases; bases with no gene match: 8. The CDR3 loop spans 14 amino acids. CDR3 sequence reads: CATKPSGGTDTQYF. The CDR3 coding sequence is TGTGCCACGAAGCCCAGCGGGGGCACAGATACGCAGTATTTT.

This clonotype has more than one count but fewer than ten. The chain is built from TRBV12-3 or TRBV12-4 and TRBJ2-2; D possibly corresponds to TRBD2 (6 bases). The CDR3 is 14 amino acids. The germline V and J ends were trimmed by 5 bases and 2 bases, with 9 bases remaining between them. As DNA, the CDR3 is TGTGCCAGCAGTATCGGGGGAAACACCGGGGAGCTGTTTTTT. Protein product: CASSIGGNTGELFF.

CDR3 DNA sequence: TGTGCCAGCAGTTACGCGGCGGGGGGGCCCTACGAGCAGTACTTC. Amino acid sequence: CASSYAAGGPYEQYF. The chain recombines TRBV6-5 with TRBJ2-7; 9 positions agree with TRBD2. Germline CDR1 MNHEY, CDR2 SVGAGI. Germline trimming cut 2 bases from V and 2 bases from J; bases unmatched to any gene: 4. The CDR3 has 15 residues.

V is TRBV20-1 and J is TRBJ2-7; 9 bases agree with TRBD2. CDR1 and CDR2 from the germline V gene are DFQATT and SNEGSKA (reference sequence). Losses at the gene ends were 5 bases for V and 6 bases for J; bases not matched to a gene: 11. This CDR3 spans 14 amino acids. The CDR3 coding sequence is TGCAGTGCTTTGGGGCTAGCGGGGCGGGCCGAGCAGTACTTC. It specifies CSALGLAGRAEQYF.

For the CDR3, the DNA is TGTGCCAGCGGCTATCGACAGGGCAACGAGCAGTACTTC. Translating it yields CASGYRQGNEQYF. This chain uses TRBV28 with TRBJ2-7, with 7 bases identical to TRBD1. The CDR3 sequence is 13 residues long. The trim removed 8 bases at V and 5 bases at J, leaving 9 bases unmatched. Germline loops: CDR1 MDHEN, CDR2 SYDVKM.

As DNA, the CDR3 is TGCAGTGCTAGAAGGGGAGTAGGTACGACCAATGAGCAGTTCTTC. It encodes CSARRGVGTTNEQFF. This chain links TRBV20-1 with TRBJ2-1; possibly TRBD1 or TRBD2 for D (5 bases each). Per germline, CDR1 DFQATT and CDR2 SNEGSKA (reference sequence). The CDR3 covers 15 residues. Deletions cut 2 bases from V and 6 bases from J, with 17 bases between.

This clonotype was seen only a few times. The rearrangement links TRBV7-2 to TRBJ1-2; D is unresolved. V lost 1 base and J lost 9, with 9 bases in between. Germline V gene data show CDR1 as SGHTA and CDR2 as FQGNSA. This CDR3 region has 12 residues. The CDR3 nucleotides read TGTGCCAGCAGCTTAGGGGAGAATAGCTACACCTTC. Translating gives CASSLGENSYTF. Variable domain in full (rest from reference TRBV7-2 and TRBJ1-2): GAGVSQSPSNKVTEKGKDVELRCDPISGHTALYWYRQSLGQGLEFLIYFQGNSAPDKSGLPSDRFSAERTGGSVSTLTIQRTQQEDSAVYLCASSLGENSYTFGSGTRLTVV.

This clonotype was seen a few times. The junction departs from germline at one end; a sequencing error may be responsible. This chain joins TRBV9 and TRBJ1-2; D unresolved. Germline V gene lookup returns CDR1 SGDLS and CDR2 YYNGEE. This CDR3 spans 13 amino acids. CDR3 sequence reads: CASSVDLQSGHTF. CDR3 DNA: TGTGCCAGCAGCGTAGATCTGCAGTCTGGCCACACCTTC.

This clonotype was observed a single time. The V call is TRBV20-1, the J call TRBJ2-7; TRBD2 matches at 12 bases. The CDR3 spans 14 residues. J lost 4 bases, V lost 5 bases, and 6 bases had no gene match. Looked up from germline, CDR1 is DFQATT and CDR2 is SNEGSKA (reference sequence). The CDR3 loop reads CSAEKTSGGYEQYF. Here the CDR3 DNA reads TGCAGTGCTGAAAAGACTAGCGGGGGATACGAGCAGTACTTC.

The table lists this clonotype with a few counts. The chain carries TRBV7-2 and TRBJ2-7, with 9 nucleotides matching TRBD1. From germline, CDR1 is SGHTA and CDR2 FQGNSA. J gave up 5 bases and V 0 bases, and 5 bases lay outside the gene matches. This CDR3 contains 15 residues. The CDR3 region is CASSLAGQGPHEQYF. The CDR3 region has the DNA TGTGCCAGCAGCTTAGCGGGACAGGGTCCCCACGAGCAGTACTTC.

This chain uses TRBV6-5 with TRBJ2-5; possible D gene TRBD2, 7 bases. The J call may be in error: the DNA end matches TRBJ2-7 better. Per the germline V gene, CDR1 is MNHEY and CDR2 is SVGAGI. There are 14 residues in the CDR3. DNA of the CDR3: TGTGCCAGCACCTTTGCGGGGGCGGTTTCCGAGCAGTACTTC. Translated: CASTFAGAVSEQYF.

The sample holds a few counts of this clonotype. V usage is TRBV2 and J usage is TRBJ1-2, with D perhaps matching TRBD1 (5 bases). The CDR3 consists of 14 residues. Germline V gene data show CDR1 as SNHLY and CDR2 as FYNNEI. Deletions cut 8 bases from V and 6 bases from J, with 19 bases between. The CDR3 nucleotides read TGTGCCAGCCACCGGGACCCAGGGTATCATGGCTACACCTTC. This codes for CASHRDPGYHGYTF.

In this sample, this clonotype turned up a few times. The V gene is TRBV10-3, the J gene TRBJ2-3; 11 bases match TRBD2. The germline gives CDR1 ENHRY, CDR2 SYGVKD. The trim removed 3 bases at V and 4 bases at J, leaving 9 bases unmatched. This CDR3 spans 17 amino acids. The CDR3 sequence: CAISDPGTSGFSDTQYF. In nucleotides, the CDR3 is TGTGCCATCAGTGACCCTGGGACTAGCGGTTTTTCAGATACGCAGTATTTT.

This clonotype was recorded many times. A junction end diverges from the germline sequence, so it may reflect a read error. This rearrangement joins TRBV12-3 or TRBV12-4 to TRBJ2-7, with D possibly being TRBD2 (5 bases). This CDR3 has 14 residues. CDR3 protein: CASSLDGVSYEQYF. The CDR3 bases are TGTGCCAGCAGCTTAGACGGGGTCTCCTACGAGCAGTACTTC.